This T cell receptor beta chain was identified in a study of CD8+CD57+ T cells in acquired aplastic anemia. Study overall: Yields of DNA that came from sorted CD4+ and CD8+ cells averaged about 3.5 ug.

Researchers used genomic DNA as the template to profile TCR beta VDJ and CDR3. TCRdb recomputed calls from the reads with MiXCR, one row per CDR3 protein. The data contain about 71,000 distinct CDR3 sequences, 50% to 55% of them singletons. Trimming removed 8 bases from V and 12 bases from J, with 20 bases in between. Germline V gene sequence: CDR1 SNHLY, CDR2 FYNNEI. CDR3 length: 13 amino acids. About this clonotype itself: Its antigen remains unknown.

The study, taken as a whole, reports: For CD8+ Simpson's diversity, patients and controls showed no significant difference.

The chain recombines TRBV2 with TRBJ2-1, with D perhaps given as TRBD1 or TRBD2 (6 bases each). The source material was sorted CD4+, CD8+, or CD8+CD57+ T cells (not recorded which) from PBMCs. The TCR sequence derives from a human donor in good health, serving as a control. CDR3 protein: CASGDGGTDTQFF. CDR3 coding DNA: TGTGCCAGCGGGGACGGGGGCACAGATACGCAGTTCTTC.